This T cell receptor beta chain was sequenced for a study of CD8 T cells in ankylosing spondylitis. Each CDR3 protein is one row after TCRdb ran MiXCR on the 5' RACE reads. This sample has 350,000 to 550,000 distinct CDR3 sequences; roughly 26% occur once, and the top ten carry about 1%. V was pared by 4 bases and J by 8 bases, with 7 bases of the junction left unmatched. The CDR3 has 14 residues. As for this clonotype: Its antigen is not identified.

Study-wide points: One TCR beta motif, made up of roughly 8 highly homologous variants, appeared characteristic of ankylosing spondylitis blood. Disease-linked clones were reportedly significantly enriched in matched ankylosing spondylitis synovial fluid.

The chain is built from TRBV12-3 or TRBV12-4 and TRBJ2-1, with 8 bases fitting TRBD1. Material: blood, either unsorted or a sorted T cell fraction (not recorded which). The receptor was isolated from a male donor with ankylosing spondylitis. The CDR3 DNA reads as TGTGCCAGCAGTTCAGACAGGGGTGGAGATGAGCAGTTCTTC. Translating it yields CASSSDRGGDEQFF.